This T cell receptor beta chain was captured by sequencing in a study of T cells in Graves' hyperthyroidism and ophthalmopathy. Study context: Peripheral blood was collected at initial diagnosis, before any treatment. Study findings and constraints: Clonotypes that were expanded in thyroid above 0.001 mostly appeared in blood too.

Not enrolled were patients with uncontrolled infection, other autoimmune disease, pregnancy or lactation. With regard to this clonotype: Its antigen is not known.

The CDR3 is 14 residues long. The ends were cut back, 8 bases at V and 0 bases at J, with 14 bases in the middle. CDR1 GTSNPN and CDR2 SVGIG come from the germline V gene (reference sequence). The source material, RNA transcripts, was used to amplify TCR beta CDR3 regions. First-round RT-PCR with HTBI primers amplified the TCR CDR3 region. TCRdb called the multiplex PCR reads again in MiXCR, with one record for every CDR3 protein. This table holds around 450,000 distinct CDR3 sequences, roughly 13% found once. The V call is TRBV30, the J call TRBJ1-3, with D tentatively TRBD1 (5 bases). This clonotype was obtained from a woman under 30 with Graves' hyperthyroidism. The source material was blood. The CDR3 nucleotides are TGTGCCCGGACAAAGGGGAGCTCTGGAAACACCATATATTTT. It yields the protein CARTKGSSGNTIYF.